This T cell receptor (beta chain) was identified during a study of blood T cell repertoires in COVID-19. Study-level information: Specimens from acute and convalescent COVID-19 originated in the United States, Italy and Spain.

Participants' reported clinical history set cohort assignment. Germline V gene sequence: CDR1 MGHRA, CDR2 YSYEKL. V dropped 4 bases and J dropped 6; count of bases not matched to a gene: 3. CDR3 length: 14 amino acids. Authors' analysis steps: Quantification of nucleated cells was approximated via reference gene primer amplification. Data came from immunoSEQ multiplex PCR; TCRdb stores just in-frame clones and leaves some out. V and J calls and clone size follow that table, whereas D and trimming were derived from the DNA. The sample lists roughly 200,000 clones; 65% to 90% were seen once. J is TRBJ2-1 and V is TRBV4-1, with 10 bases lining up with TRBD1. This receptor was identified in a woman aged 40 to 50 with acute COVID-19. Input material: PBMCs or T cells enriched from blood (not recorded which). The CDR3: CASSPWTGGNEQFF. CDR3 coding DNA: TGCGCCAGCAGCCCCTGGACAGGGGGCAATGAGCAGTTCTTC.